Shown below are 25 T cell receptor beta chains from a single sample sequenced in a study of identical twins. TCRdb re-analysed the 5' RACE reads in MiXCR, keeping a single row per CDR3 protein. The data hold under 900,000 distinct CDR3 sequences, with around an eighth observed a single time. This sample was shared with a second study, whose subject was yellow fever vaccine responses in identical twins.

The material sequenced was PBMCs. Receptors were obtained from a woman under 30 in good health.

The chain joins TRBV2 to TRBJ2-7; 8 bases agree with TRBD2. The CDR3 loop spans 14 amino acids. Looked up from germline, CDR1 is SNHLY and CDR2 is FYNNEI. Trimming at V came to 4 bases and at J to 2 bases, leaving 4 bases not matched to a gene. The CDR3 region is CASSVVSGTYEQYF. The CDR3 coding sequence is TGTGCCAGCAGTGTAGTTAGCGGGACCTACGAGCAGTACTTC.

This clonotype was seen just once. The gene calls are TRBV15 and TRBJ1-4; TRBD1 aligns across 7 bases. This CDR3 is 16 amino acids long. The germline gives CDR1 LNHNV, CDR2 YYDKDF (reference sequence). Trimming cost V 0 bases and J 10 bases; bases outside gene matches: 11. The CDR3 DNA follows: TGTGCCACCAGCAGAGATACCGAGGCAGGGGGAGGAAAACTGTTTTTT. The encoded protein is CATSRDTEAGGGKLFF.

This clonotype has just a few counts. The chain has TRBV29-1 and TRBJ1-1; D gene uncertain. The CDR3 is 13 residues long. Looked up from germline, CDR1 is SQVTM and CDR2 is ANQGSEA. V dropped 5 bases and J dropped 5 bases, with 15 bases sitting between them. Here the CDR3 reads CSVLVVSRTEAFF. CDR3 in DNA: TGCAGCGTTTTAGTGGTATCGAGGACTGAAGCTTTCTTT.

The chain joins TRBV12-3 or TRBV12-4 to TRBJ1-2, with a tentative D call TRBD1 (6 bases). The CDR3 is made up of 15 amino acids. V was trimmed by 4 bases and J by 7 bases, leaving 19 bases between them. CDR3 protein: CASSSMQGTVSGYTF. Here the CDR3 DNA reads TGTGCCAGCAGTTCAATGCAGGGGACTGTGAGTGGCTACACCTTC.

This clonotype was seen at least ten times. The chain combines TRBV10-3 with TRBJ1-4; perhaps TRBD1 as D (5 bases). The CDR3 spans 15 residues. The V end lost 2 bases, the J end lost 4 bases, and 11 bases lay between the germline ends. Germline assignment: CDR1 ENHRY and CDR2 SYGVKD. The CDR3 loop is CAISERGLDNEKLFF. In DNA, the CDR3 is TGTGCCATCAGTGAGCGGGGACTGGATAATGAAAAACTGTTTTTT.

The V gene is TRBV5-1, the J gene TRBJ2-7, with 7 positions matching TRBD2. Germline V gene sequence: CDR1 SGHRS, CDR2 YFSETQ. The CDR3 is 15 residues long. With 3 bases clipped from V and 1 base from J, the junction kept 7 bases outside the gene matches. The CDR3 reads CASSSRAGESYEQYF. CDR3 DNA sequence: TGCGCCAGCAGCTCGCGGGCGGGAGAATCCTACGAGCAGTACTTC.

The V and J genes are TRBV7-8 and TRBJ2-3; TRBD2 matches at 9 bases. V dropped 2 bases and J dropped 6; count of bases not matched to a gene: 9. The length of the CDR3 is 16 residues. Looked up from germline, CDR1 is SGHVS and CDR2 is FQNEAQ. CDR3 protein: CASSLLTSGSGDTQYF. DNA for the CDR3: TGTGCCAGCAGCTTATTGACTAGCGGTTCAGGGGATACGCAGTATTTT.

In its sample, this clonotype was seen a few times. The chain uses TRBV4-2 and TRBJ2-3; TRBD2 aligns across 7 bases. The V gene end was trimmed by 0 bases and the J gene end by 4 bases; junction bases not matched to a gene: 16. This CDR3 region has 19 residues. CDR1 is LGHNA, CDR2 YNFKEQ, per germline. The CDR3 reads CASSQDPFSGGIFADTQYF. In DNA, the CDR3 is TGTGCCAGCAGCCAAGATCCCTTCTCGGGAGGAATATTCGCAGATACGCAGTATTTT.

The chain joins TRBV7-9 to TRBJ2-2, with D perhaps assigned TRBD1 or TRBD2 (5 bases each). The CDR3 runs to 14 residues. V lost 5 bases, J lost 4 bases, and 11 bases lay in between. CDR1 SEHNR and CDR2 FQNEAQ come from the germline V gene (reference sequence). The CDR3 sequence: CASSPPGPTGELFF. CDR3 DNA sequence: TGTGCCAGCAGCCCACCGGGACCCACCGGGGAGCTGTTTTTT.

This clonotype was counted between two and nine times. As DNA, the CDR3 is TGTGCCAGCAGAACGACAGGGGGAGGAGAGACCCAGTACTTC. Translated, it gives CASRTTGGGETQYF. V and J are TRBV6-2 or TRBV6-3 and TRBJ2-5; 9 nucleotides line up with TRBD1. This CDR3 comprises 14 residues. The V and J ends lost 6 bases and 4 bases, in that order; junction bases with no gene match: 6. Germline values: CDR1 MNHEY, CDR2 SVGEGT.

CDR3 bases: TGCAGCCACCTAGCTAACAATGAGCAGTTCTTC. This encodes CSHLANNEQFF. The V and J genes are TRBV29-1 and TRBJ2-1; perhaps TRBD2 as D (5 bases). The CDR3 spans 11 residues. CDR1 is SQVTM and CDR2 is ANQGSEA in the germline V gene. The V end was cut by 8 bases, the J end by 5 bases, with 10 bases between.

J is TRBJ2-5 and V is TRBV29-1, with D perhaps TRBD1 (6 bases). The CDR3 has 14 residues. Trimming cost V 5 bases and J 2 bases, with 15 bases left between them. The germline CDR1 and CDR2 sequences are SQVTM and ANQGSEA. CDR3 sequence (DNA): TGCAGCGTTAATACCGGGACACTTCAAGAGACCCAGTACTTC. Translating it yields CSVNTGTLQETQYF.

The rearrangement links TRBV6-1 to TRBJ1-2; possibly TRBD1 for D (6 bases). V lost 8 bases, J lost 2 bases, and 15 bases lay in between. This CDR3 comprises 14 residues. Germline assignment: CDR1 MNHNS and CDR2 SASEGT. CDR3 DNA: TGTGCCAGCGGGGCCAGGGGCAGGAACTATGGCTACACCTTC. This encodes CASGARGRNYGYTF.

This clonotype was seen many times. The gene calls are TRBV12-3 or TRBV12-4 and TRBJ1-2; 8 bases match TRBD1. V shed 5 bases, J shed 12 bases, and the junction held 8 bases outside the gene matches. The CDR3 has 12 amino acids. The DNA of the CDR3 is TGTGCCAGCAGTAACCCGACAGGGGCCGACACCTTC. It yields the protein CASSNPTGADTF.

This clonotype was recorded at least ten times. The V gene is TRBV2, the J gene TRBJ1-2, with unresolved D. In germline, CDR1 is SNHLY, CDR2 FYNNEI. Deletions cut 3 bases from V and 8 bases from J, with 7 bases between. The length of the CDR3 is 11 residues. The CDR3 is CASSDGVGYTF. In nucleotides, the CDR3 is TGTGCCAGCAGTGACGGGGTCGGCTACACCTTC.

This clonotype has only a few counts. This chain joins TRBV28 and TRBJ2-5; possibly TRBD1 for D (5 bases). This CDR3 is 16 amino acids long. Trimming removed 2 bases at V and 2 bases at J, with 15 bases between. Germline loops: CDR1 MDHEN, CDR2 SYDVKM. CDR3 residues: CASSLNGAASQETQYF. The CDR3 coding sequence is TGTGCCAGCAGTTTAAATGGGGCAGCGAGTCAAGAGACCCAGTACTTC.

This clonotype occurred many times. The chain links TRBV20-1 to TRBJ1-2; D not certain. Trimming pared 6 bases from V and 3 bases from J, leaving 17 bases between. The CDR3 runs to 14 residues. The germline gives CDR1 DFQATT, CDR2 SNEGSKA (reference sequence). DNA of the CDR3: TGCAGTGCCCCTATGCAGGAGGGTGACTATGGCTACACCTTC. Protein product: CSAPMQEGDYGYTF.

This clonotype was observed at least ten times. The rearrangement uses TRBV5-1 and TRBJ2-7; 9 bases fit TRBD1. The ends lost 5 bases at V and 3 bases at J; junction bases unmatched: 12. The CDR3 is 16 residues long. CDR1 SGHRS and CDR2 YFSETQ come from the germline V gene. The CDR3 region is CASSTQRGTGNYEQYF. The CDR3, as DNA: TGCGCCAGCAGTACCCAACGGGGGACAGGGAACTACGAGCAGTACTTC.

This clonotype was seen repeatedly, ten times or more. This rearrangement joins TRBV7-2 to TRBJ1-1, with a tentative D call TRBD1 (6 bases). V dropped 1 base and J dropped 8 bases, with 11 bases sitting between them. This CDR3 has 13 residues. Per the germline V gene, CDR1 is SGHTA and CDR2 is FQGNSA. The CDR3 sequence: CASSLGQVGEAFF. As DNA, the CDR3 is TGTGCCAGCAGCTTAGGACAGGTAGGAGAAGCTTTCTTT.

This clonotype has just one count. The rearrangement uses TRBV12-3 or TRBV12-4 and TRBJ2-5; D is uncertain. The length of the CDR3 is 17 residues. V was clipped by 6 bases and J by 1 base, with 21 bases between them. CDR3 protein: CASSAPRPGQLQETQYF. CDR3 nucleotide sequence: TGTGCCAGCAGCGCGCCCCGACCGGGCCAGCTCCAAGAGACCCAGTACTTC.

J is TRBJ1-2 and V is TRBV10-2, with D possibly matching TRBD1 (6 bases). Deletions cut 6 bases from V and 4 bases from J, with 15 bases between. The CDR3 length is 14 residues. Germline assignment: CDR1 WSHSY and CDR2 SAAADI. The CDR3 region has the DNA TGCGCCAGCAGCTCTGACAGGACGGCCTATGGCTACACCTTC. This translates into CASSSDRTAYGYTF.

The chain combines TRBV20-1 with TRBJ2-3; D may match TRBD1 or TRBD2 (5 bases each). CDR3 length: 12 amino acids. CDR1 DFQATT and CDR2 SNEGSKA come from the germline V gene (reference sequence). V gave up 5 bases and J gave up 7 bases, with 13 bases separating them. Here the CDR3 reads CSAGDRGHTQYF. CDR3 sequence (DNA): TGCAGTGCTGGGGACCGCGGGCATACGCAGTATTTT.

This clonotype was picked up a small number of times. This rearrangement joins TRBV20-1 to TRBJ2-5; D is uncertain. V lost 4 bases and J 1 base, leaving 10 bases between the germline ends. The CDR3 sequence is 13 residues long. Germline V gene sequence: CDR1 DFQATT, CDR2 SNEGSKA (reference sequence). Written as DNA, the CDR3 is TGCAGTGCTAAGAGGCATACCCAAGAGACCCAGTACTTC. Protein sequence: CSAKRHTQETQYF.

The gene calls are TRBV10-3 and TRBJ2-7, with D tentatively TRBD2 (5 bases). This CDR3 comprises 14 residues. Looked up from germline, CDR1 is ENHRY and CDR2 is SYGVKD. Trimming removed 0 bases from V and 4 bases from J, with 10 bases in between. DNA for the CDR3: TGTGCCATCAGTGAGTCGTCGGGGTCATACGAGCAGTACTTC. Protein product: CAISESSGSYEQYF.

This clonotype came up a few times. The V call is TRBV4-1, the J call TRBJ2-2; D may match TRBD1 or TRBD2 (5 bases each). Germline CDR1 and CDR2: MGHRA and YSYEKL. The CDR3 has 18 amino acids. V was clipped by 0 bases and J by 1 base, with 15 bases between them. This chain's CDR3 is CASSQEPGLVLNTGELFF. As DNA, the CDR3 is TGCGCCAGCAGCCAAGAGCCGGGGCTGGTCCTGAACACCGGGGAGCTGTTTTTT.